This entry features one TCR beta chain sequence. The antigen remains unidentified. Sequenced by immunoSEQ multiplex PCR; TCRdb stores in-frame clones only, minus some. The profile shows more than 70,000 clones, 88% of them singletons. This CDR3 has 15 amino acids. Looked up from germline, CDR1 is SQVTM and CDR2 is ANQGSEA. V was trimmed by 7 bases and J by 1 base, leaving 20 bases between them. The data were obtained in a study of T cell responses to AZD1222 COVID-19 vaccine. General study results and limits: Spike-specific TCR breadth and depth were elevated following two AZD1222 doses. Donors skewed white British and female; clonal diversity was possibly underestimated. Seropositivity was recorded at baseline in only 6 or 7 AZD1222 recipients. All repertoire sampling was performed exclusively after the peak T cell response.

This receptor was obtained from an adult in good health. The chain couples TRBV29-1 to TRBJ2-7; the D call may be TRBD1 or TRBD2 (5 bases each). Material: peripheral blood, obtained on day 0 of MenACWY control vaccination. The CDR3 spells CSGTLSDTGSYEQYF. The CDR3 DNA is TGCAGCGGGACCCTTTCGGACACGGGGTCCTACGAGCAGTACTTC.